Sequencing of this TCR beta chain was carried out in a study of T-cell reconstitution after alpha-beta-depleted transplantation in children. This clonotype was detected only a few times. Preparation of the TCRbeta library involved a method that used unique molecular identifiers. MiXCR was run by TCRdb on the PCR reads, yielding one entry per CDR3 protein. The data show fewer than 400,000 distinct CDR3 sequences, about a fifth seen once. V lost 0 bases, J lost 7 bases, and 13 bases lay in between. This CDR3 is built from 13 residues. CDR1 is SQVTM, CDR2 ANQGSEA, per germline. Sequences were derived from PBMCs from the stem cell graft donor, sampled from the stem cell graft. The chain uses TRBV29-1 and TRBJ2-7, with no clear D. The receptor was isolated from a human donor who donated a stem cell graft to a child with acute myeloid leukemia. DNA of the CDR3: TGCAGCGTTGAAGATCGAAGGGTGAGGGAGCAGTACTTC. Protein sequence: CSVEDRRVREQYF.